The 19 T cell receptor beta chains below all came from one sample that was sequenced in a study of OX40 agonist ivuxolimab in advanced cancers. The assay was immunoSEQ multiplex PCR, and TCRdb's table has in-frame clones only and misses some. The data show 30,000 to 40,000 clones, with approximately 90% seen just once and around 33% held by the top ten. The sequencing used CD4+ or CD8+ T cells sorted from blood, collected in a trial of the OX40 agonist ivuxolimab. These receptors were obtained from an adult with an advanced solid tumor such as melanoma, head and neck, liver or kidney cancer.

V gene TRBV5-8 combines with J gene TRBJ2-1; 8 positions match TRBD1. V trimming: 6 bases; J trimming: 7 bases; junction bases outside the gene matches: 6. The CDR3 contains 13 residues. The germline V gene has CDR1 SGHTS and CDR2 YDEGEE. The DNA of the CDR3 is TGTGCCAGCAAAGACAGGGGAGTGAATGAGCAGTTCTTC. It encodes CASKDRGVNEQFF.

This chain joins TRBV11-2 and TRBJ2-1, with 13 bases that match TRBD2. The length of the CDR3 is 16 residues. J lost 6 bases, V lost 5 bases, and 7 bases had no gene match. Germline CDR1 SGHAT, CDR2 FQNNGV. Here the CDR3 reads CASSTTTSGRINEQFF. CDR3 nucleotides: TGTGCCAGCAGCACCACGACTAGCGGGAGGATCAATGAGCAGTTCTTC.

The J gene is TRBJ2-5, the V gene TRBV4-1, with a weak D call TRBD2 (5 bases). V lost 5 bases and J 4 bases, leaving 20 bases between the germline ends. CDR1 and CDR2 from the germline V gene are MGHRA and YSYEKL. The CDR3 covers 16 residues. The CDR3 here is CASSNPVGVSPETQYF. The CDR3 DNA follows: TGCGCCAGCAGCAACCCCGTCGGGGTTAGTCCAGAGACCCAGTACTTC.

This clone was seen only once. The chain uses TRBV6-5 and TRBJ1-2; 9 nucleotides align to TRBD1. This CDR3 comprises 14 residues. The germline V gene encodes CDR1 MNHEY and CDR2 SVGAGI. Trimming at V came to 7 bases and at J to 2 bases, leaving 5 bases not matched to a gene. CDR3 protein: CASNRQGGNYGYTF. CDR3 in DNA: TGTGCCAGCAATAGACAGGGGGGGAACTATGGCTACACCTTC.

This rearrangement joins TRBV7-8 to TRBJ2-7; D may be TRBD2 (5 bases). Trimming shortened V by 1 base and J by 2 bases, and 12 bases separated the two germline ends. Germline-derived CDR1 and CDR2 are SGHVS and FQNEAQ. The CDR3 consists of 15 residues. CDR3 amino acids: CASSLVVSGTYEQYF. For the CDR3, the DNA is TGTGCCAGCAGCTTAGTTGTCAGCGGTACCTACGAGCAGTACTTC.

The chain joins TRBV9 to TRBJ1-1; the match to TRBD1 covers 9 bases. V trimming: 2 bases; J trimming: 1 base; junction bases outside the gene matches: 3. Germline CDR1 and CDR2: SGDLS and YYNGEE. CDR3 size: 15 residues. This CDR3 is CASSVTGQGNTEAFF. DNA for the CDR3: TGTGCCAGCAGCGTCACGGGACAGGGGAACACTGAAGCTTTCTTT.

This clone occurred once. The J gene is TRBJ2-2, the V gene TRBV27; D ambiguous. The CDR3 runs 14 residues. Germline loops: CDR1 MNHEY, CDR2 SMNVEV (reference sequence). Trimming left V 2 bases short and J 4 bases short, with 8 bases between. The CDR3 is CASSLDRATGELFF. CDR3 sequence (DNA): TGTGCCAGCAGTTTAGATCGGGCCACCGGGGAGCTGTTTTTT.

This chain uses TRBV6-5 with TRBJ1-1; D may be TRBD1 (5 bases). This CDR3 has 14 residues. Deletions cut 6 bases from V and 1 base from J, with 12 bases between. Germline loops: CDR1 MNHEY, CDR2 SVGAGI. DNA of the CDR3: TGTGCCAGCAGCCCCACCGGGGGGAACACTGAAGCTTTCTTT. This codes for CASSPTGGNTEAFF.

This rearrangement joins TRBV5-8 to TRBJ1-2; the match to TRBD1 covers 7 bases. J lost 8 bases, V lost 4 bases, and 11 bases had no gene match. In germline, CDR1 is SGHTS, CDR2 YDEGEE. The CDR3 runs to 14 residues. The CDR3 region is CASSIRTGGRGYTF. CDR3 bases: TGTGCCAGCAGCATCCGGACAGGCGGCAGGGGCTACACCTTC.

V is TRBV7-3 and J is TRBJ2-5, with TRBD1 identical over 8 bases. The J segment lost 2 bases and the V segment lost 5 bases, leaving 4 bases of the junction unmatched. This CDR3 is 14 amino acids long. Germline-derived CDR1 and CDR2 are SGHTA and FQGTGA. The CDR3 reads CASSSTGGQETQYF. CDR3 DNA: TGTGCCAGCAGCAGTACAGGGGGTCAAGAGACCCAGTACTTC.

The J gene is TRBJ2-7, the V gene TRBV27; D might be TRBD2 (6 bases). The CDR3 is made up of 15 amino acids. Germline V CDR1 and CDR2: MNHEY, SMNVEV (reference sequence). Trimming removed 2 bases from V and 5 bases from J, with 16 bases in between. CDR3 DNA sequence: TGTGCCAGCAGTTTACGGTTCGGTGGAGGGAACGAGCAGTACTTC. It translates to CASSLRFGGGNEQYF.

The rearrangement joins TRBV28 to TRBJ2-1, with 12 bases aligning to TRBD2. Germline V gives CDR1 MDHEN, CDR2 SYDVKM. Trimming removed 7 bases from V and 6 bases from J; junction bases left unmatched: 10. The CDR3 has 16 amino acids. CDR3 nucleotide sequence: TGTGCCAGCAAAGGGGCGACTAGCGGGAGTTTCAATGAGCAGTTCTTC. Protein sequence: CASKGATSGSFNEQFF.

This chain links TRBV7-8 with TRBJ2-1; no definite D call. The CDR3 runs 15 residues. V lost 4 bases and J lost 2, with 12 bases in between. The germline V gene encodes CDR1 SGHVS and CDR2 FQNEAQ. The CDR3 region has the DNA TGTGCCAGCAGCTGGACCCTTCGCCCCTACAATGAGCAGTTCTTC. This gives the protein CASSWTLRPYNEQFF. Together with reference TRBV7-8 and TRBJ2-1, the CDR3 gives the full variable domain: GAGVSQSPRYKVAKRGQDVALRCDPISGHVSLFWYQQALGQGPEFLTYFQNEAQLDKSGLPSDRFFAERPEGSVSTLKIQRTQQEDSAVYLCASSWTLRPYNEQFFGPGTRLTVL.

The chain carries TRBV2 and TRBJ2-1; D is undetermined. V was clipped by 3 bases and J by 0 bases, with 9 bases between them. CDR3 size: 15 residues. Germline V gene data show CDR1 as SNHLY and CDR2 as FYNNEI. CDR3 region: CASSDVLSSYNEQFF. The CDR3 bases are TGTGCCAGCAGTGATGTACTCAGCTCCTACAATGAGCAGTTCTTC.

The chain carries TRBV6-5 and TRBJ1-2, with a possible D match to TRBD1 (6 bases). CDR1 is MNHEY, CDR2 SVGAGI, per germline. V was shortened by 7 bases and J by 4 bases, with 10 bases between the two germline ends. The CDR3 sequence is 12 residues long. The DNA for the CDR3 is TGTGCCAGCACGGACAGCCTCTATGGCTACACCTTC. This gives the protein CASTDSLYGYTF.

The chain couples TRBV14 to TRBJ2-7, with a tentative D call TRBD2 (6 bases). Germline CDR1 is SGHDN and CDR2 is FVKESK. This CDR3 contains 13 residues. Trimming removed 3 bases from V and 1 base from J, with 7 bases in between. The CDR3 here is CASSHGSSYEQYF. As DNA, the CDR3 is TGTGCCAGCAGCCACGGGAGTTCCTACGAGCAGTACTTC.

This clone was counted between two and nine times. The chain couples TRBV6-6 to TRBJ2-7; D may be TRBD2 (6 bases). The length of the CDR3 is 13 residues. Germline V gene data show CDR1 as MNHNY and CDR2 as SVGAGI (reference sequence). V lost 7 bases, J lost 7 bases, and 17 bases lay in between. CDR3 sequence (DNA): TGTGCCAGCAACCCTAGCGAATCTACAGAGCAGTACTTC. This gives the protein CASNPSESTEQYF.

This clone was seen a handful of times. The chain combines TRBV21-1 with TRBJ1-6. TRBV21-1 is annotated as a pseudogene. The CDR3 is 17 amino acids. CDR3 coding DNA: TGTGCCAGCAGCATAAGGCCTTTGACCTTTATAAATTCACCCCTCCACTTT. It codes for CASSIRPLTFINSPLHF.

J is TRBJ2-2 and V is TRBV6-5; possibly TRBD2 for D (6 bases). The CDR3 contains 15 residues. Trimming cost V 5 bases and J 7 bases, with 17 bases left between them. CDR1 is MNHEY, CDR2 SVGAGI, per germline. DNA of the CDR3: TGTGCCAGCAGTACCTCGGGCGGGGCTGGCGGGGAGCTGTTTTTT. It is translated as CASSTSGGAGGELFF.